This T cell receptor beta chain was retrieved from a study of long-term antiretroviral therapy in people with HIV. An immunoSEQ assay, version v3.0, was performed at survey level. Only in-frame clones appear in the TCRdb table, and some are missing; sequencing was by immunoSEQ multiplex PCR. The sample has around 40,000 clones, about 89% seen once. One or more pre-ART and two or more post-ART PBMC samples were available from each donor. Germline V gives CDR1 SNHLY, CDR2 FYNNEI. This CDR3 contains 14 residues. V was cut by 7 bases and J by 1 base, with 13 bases left in between. The sample here was unsorted PBMCs, taken 0.1 years before starting antiretroviral therapy. The V call is TRBV2, the J call TRBJ1-1; perhaps TRBD1 as D (6 bases). The sequence was obtained from a woman aged 45-60 years with HIV. CDR3 loop: CASTYDRRNTEAFF. CDR3 bases: TGTGCCAGCACTTACGACAGGAGGAACACTGAAGCTTTCTTT.